This T cell receptor (beta chain) was captured by sequencing in a study of shared T cell receptors in the human thymus. The table came from immunoSEQ multiplex PCR; TCRdb's copy has only in-frame clones and leaves some out. The profile shows about 660,000 clones, more than 75% of them singletons. This CDR3 comprises 16 residues. The germline V gene encodes CDR1 SGHNT and CDR2 YYREEE (reference sequence). V gave up 4 bases and J gave up 4 bases; unmatched junction bases: 10. Separately, the same data were catalogued under a study of human thymus T cells. That source notes: The sample donors, healthy Finnish infants, were having corrective surgery for congenital heart defects. Resections from corrective heart surgery provided thymus tissue. An apparent bias in V and J gene usage was seen in thymic and blood repertoires. Related research found strongly overlapping thymic repertoires in unrelated individuals.

This receptor was taken from a boy under two years old with a congenital heart defect. The chain combines TRBV5-4 with TRBJ2-3; 9 positions agree with TRBD2. Sequenced material: thymocytes. The CDR3: CASSPMGLAFADTQYF. The CDR3 nucleotides read TGTGCCAGCAGCCCCATGGGACTAGCTTTCGCAGATACGCAGTATTTT.